One and the same sample provided the 30 T cell receptor beta chains below, sequenced in a study of T cell repertoires in cytomegalovirus infection. From the reads, TCRdb called clonotypes with MiXCR, one entry per CDR3 protein. In the table there are 290,000 or so distinct CDR3 sequences, about 25% of which are singletons. The sequencing sample was made of PBMCs. Source of these receptors: a human donor in good health (CMV status not recorded). Some clones in this sample may be carry-over from other donors' samples.

This clonotype has a handful of counts. This sequence joins TRBV28 and TRBJ2-1, with 7 nucleotides matching TRBD2. The junction had 10 bases not matched to a gene; V was cut back by 4 bases and J by 4 bases. This CDR3 spans 16 amino acids. CDR1 and CDR2 from the germline V gene are MDHEN and SYDVKM. CDR3 sequence (DNA): TGTGCCAGCAGTTCCTTATCAGCGGGGCAATACAATGAGCAGTTCTTC. This gives the protein CASSSLSAGQYNEQFF.

This clonotype was found a few times. V gene TRBV4-2 combines with J gene TRBJ2-5; D not resolved. V dropped 1 base and J dropped 2 bases, with 5 bases sitting between them. The CDR3 consists of 13 residues. The germline CDR1 and CDR2 sequences are LGHNA and YNFKEQ. The CDR3 DNA reads as TGTGCCAGCAGCCAAGGTTCACAAGAGACCCAGTACTTC. It codes for CASSQGSQETQYF.

The V gene is TRBV14, the J gene TRBJ2-1, with TRBD2 matching over 11 bases. Losses at the gene ends were 4 bases for V and 0 bases for J; bases not matched to a gene: 14. Germline CDR1 SGHDN, CDR2 FVKESK. The CDR3 extends over 20 amino acids. CDR3 sequence reads: CASSPSGLAGGVSSYNEQFF. In DNA form, the CDR3 reads TGTGCCAGCAGCCCTTCAGGACTAGCGGGTGGGGTTAGCTCCTACAATGAGCAGTTCTTC.

The V and J genes are TRBV5-1 and TRBJ1-2, with D tentatively TRBD1 (5 bases). Trimming shortened V by 0 bases and J by 8 bases, and 14 bases separated the two germline ends. The germline V gene has CDR1 SGHRS and CDR2 YFSETQ. There are 14 residues in the CDR3. The CDR3 nucleotides read TGCGCCAGCAGCTTGGGACTCACGGGGGAAGGCTACACCTTC. This gives the protein CASSLGLTGEGYTF.

This chain joins TRBV14 and TRBJ1-2, with unresolved D. Germline CDR1 SGHDN, CDR2 FVKESK. Trimming cost V 1 base and J 5 bases, with 14 bases left between them. CDR3 length: 15 residues. CDR3 amino acids: CASSQAGGSRYGYTF. The CDR3 nucleotides read TGTGCCAGCAGCCAAGCGGGAGGGTCTCGTTATGGCTACACCTTC.

This chain uses TRBV24-1 with TRBJ2-7, with TRBD1 identical over 7 bases. The CDR3 runs 13 residues. Germline loops: CDR1 KGHDR, CDR2 SFDVKD. V lost 7 bases and J lost 0; bases outside the gene matches: 2. The CDR3 DNA sequence: TGTGCCACCAGAGGGGACAGCTCCTACGAGCAGTACTTC. Encoded protein: CATRGDSSYEQYF.

This clonotype came up many times. This chain links TRBV7-2 with TRBJ2-2, with TRBD2 matching over 7 bases. CDR3 length: 14 amino acids. Germline CDR1 and CDR2: SGHTA and FQGNSA. With 5 bases clipped from V and 7 bases from J, the junction kept 7 bases outside the gene matches. CDR3 bases: TGTGCCAGCAGCCTCAAGACTAGCCTCGGGGAGCTGTTTTTT. Its translation: CASSLKTSLGELFF.

This clonotype was detected ten times or more. CDR3 DNA sequence: TGTGCCAGCAGCTTGTTTTGGGAGACTGAAGCTTTCTTT. Protein: CASSLFWETEAFF. This chain links TRBV7-8 with TRBJ1-1; D remains ambiguous. Germline V gene sequence: CDR1 SGHVS, CDR2 FQNEAQ. The V end was cut by 3 bases, the J end by 5 bases, with 10 bases between. CDR3 size: 13 residues.

This clonotype was recorded many times. V and J are TRBV12-5 and TRBJ2-5; D might be TRBD1 (5 bases). The V and J ends lost 0 bases and 0 bases respectively, with 11 bases between them. Looked up from germline, CDR1 is LGHNT and CDR2 is FRNRAP. This CDR3 is built from 16 residues. CDR3 sequence (DNA): TGTGCTAGTGGTTTGGTACCTGGGGCGAACCAAGAGACCCAGTACTTC. Its translation is CASGLVPGANQETQYF.

At least ten counts were recorded for this clonotype. The chain employs TRBV7-6 and TRBJ2-7; D remains unclear. CDR3 size: 16 residues. Germline values: CDR1 SGHVS, CDR2 FNYEAQ. With 5 bases removed from V and 0 bases from J, the gap between germline ends came to 17 bases. The CDR3: CASSLSWGRSSYEQYF. Written as DNA, the CDR3 is TGTGCCAGCAGCCTCAGCTGGGGTAGGAGCTCCTACGAGCAGTACTTC.

Only a few counts were recorded for this clonotype. The chain employs TRBV20-1 and TRBJ1-5; 9 bases are a match to TRBD1. The V segment lost 0 bases and the J segment 2 bases; nucleotides outside the gene matches: 5. This CDR3 region has 16 residues. Germline CDR1 and CDR2: DFQATT and SNEGSKA (reference sequence). The CDR3 loop is CSAREQGAGGNQPQHF. For the CDR3, the DNA is TGCAGTGCTAGAGAACAGGGGGCTGGTGGCAATCAGCCCCAGCATTTT.

The CDR3 sequence is CASRTGTANEKLFF. DNA of the CDR3: TGTGCCAGCCGGACCGGGACAGCTAATGAAAAACTGTTTTTT. The rearrangement joins TRBV7-9 to TRBJ1-4; 7 nucleotides align to TRBD1. Germline V gives CDR1 SEHNR, CDR2 FQNEAQ (reference sequence). Trimming cost V 8 bases and J 3 bases; bases outside gene matches: 6. The CDR3 contains 14 residues.

V usage is TRBV28 and J usage is TRBJ2-5, with D possibly matching TRBD2 (7 bases). CDR1 and CDR2 (germline): MDHEN, SYDVKM. Trimming removed 5 bases from V and 0 bases from J, with 16 bases in between. This CDR3 is 16 amino acids long. In DNA, the CDR3 is TGTGCCAGCAGTGTGGGGGCGGGAGCGTACCAAGAGACCCAGTACTTC. This encodes CASSVGAGAYQETQYF.

In its sample, this clonotype was seen a few times. This chain joins TRBV11-2 and TRBJ2-7; D is unresolved. The CDR3 contains 14 residues. The germline gives CDR1 SGHAT, CDR2 FQNNGV. V gave up 0 bases and J gave up 4 bases, with 10 bases separating them. The CDR3 DNA is TGTGCCAGCAGCTTAGAATGGACGGAATACGAGCAGTACTTC. It encodes CASSLEWTEYEQYF.

This chain uses TRBV4-2 with TRBJ1-4; 7 bases line up with TRBD1. There are 15 residues in the CDR3. Trimming took 0 bases from V and 8 from J; bases not matched to a gene: 6. Germline lookup yields CDR1 LGHNA and CDR2 YNFKEQ. The CDR3: CASSQERTGGEKLFF. For the CDR3, the DNA is TGTGCCAGCAGCCAAGAGCGGACAGGCGGCGAAAAACTGTTTTTT.

This clonotype was observed a few times. V and J are TRBV10-3 and TRBJ2-1; a possible D gene is TRBD2 (5 bases). V lost 6 bases, J lost 3 bases, and 9 bases lay in between. The CDR3 contains 13 residues. Germline V lookup: CDR1 ENHRY, CDR2 SYGVKD. This CDR3 reads CAISPGSYNEQFF. DNA of the CDR3: TGTGCCATCAGCCCGGGAAGCTACAATGAGCAGTTCTTC.

This clonotype was seen more than once but under ten times. The V call is TRBV7-2, the J call TRBJ2-5; D ambiguous. The V end was cut by 5 bases, the J end by 5 bases, with 9 bases between. There are 12 residues in the CDR3. The germline gives CDR1 SGHTA, CDR2 FQGNSA. Here the CDR3 reads CASSPLGETQYF. The CDR3 nucleotides read TGTGCCAGCAGCCCGCTGGGGGAGACCCAGTACTTC.

In this sample, this clonotype turned up a few times. V is TRBV6-2 or TRBV6-3 and J is TRBJ2-6; D perhaps matches TRBD1 (6 bases). CDR1 and CDR2 (germline): MNHEY, SVGEGT. The CDR3 contains 17 residues. V was shortened by 6 bases and J by 0 bases, with 15 bases between the two germline ends. The CDR3 DNA reads as TGTGCCAGCAGCCACTCGGGACAAATCTCTGGGGCCAACGTCCTGACTTTC. Protein sequence: CASSHSGQISGANVLTF.

Ten or more counts support this clonotype. The chain links TRBV7-2 to TRBJ2-7, with a weak D call TRBD2 (5 bases). The V gene lost 5 bases and the J gene lost 4 bases, with 18 bases spanning the gap. Germline V lookup: CDR1 SGHTA, CDR2 FQGNSA. The CDR3 length is 15 residues. CDR3 coding DNA: TGTGCCAGCAGCCCCCCAGCGGCCTGGGGTTACGAGCAGTACTTC. This encodes CASSPPAAWGYEQYF.

This clonotype was counted at least ten times. The genes are TRBV28 and TRBJ1-5; unclear D gene. This CDR3 has 14 residues. V lost 6 bases to trimming and J lost 3 bases, with 12 bases between them. The germline V gene has CDR1 MDHEN and CDR2 SYDVKM. The CDR3 DNA reads TGTGCCAGCAGCTTTGGAGGATCCAATCAGCCCCAGCATTTT. Translating gives CASSFGGSNQPQHF.

V and J are TRBV7-2 and TRBJ1-6, with D hard to call. Trimming pared 0 bases from V and 3 bases from J, leaving 6 bases between. The germline V gene encodes CDR1 SGHTA and CDR2 FQGNSA. CDR3 size: 15 residues. The CDR3 nucleotides read TGTGCCAGCAGCTTAGCGCACCGCTATAATTCACCCCTCCACTTT. This translates into CASSLAHRYNSPLHF.

As to this clonotype: Germline and junction disagree at one end, which may indicate a read error. The chain uses TRBV20-1 and TRBJ1-1; D is perhaps TRBD1 (6 bases). The CDR3 covers 10 residues. Germline lookup yields CDR1 DFQATT and CDR2 SNEGSKA (reference sequence). The CDR3 nucleotides are TGCAGCGCTAGGGGGACTGAAGCTTTCTTT. It yields the protein CSARGTEAFF.

This clonotype was found a few times. This CDR3 is CAISEVQGGRTEAFF. Written as DNA, the CDR3 is TGTGCCATCAGTGAGGTACAGGGAGGAAGGACTGAAGCTTTCTTT. This chain uses TRBV10-3 with TRBJ1-1, with a tentative D call TRBD1 (6 bases). This CDR3 spans 15 amino acids. Trimming cost V 2 bases and J 5 bases, with 15 bases left between them. Germline CDR1 reads ENHRY; CDR2 reads SYGVKD.

The gene calls are TRBV5-1 and TRBJ2-5, with a weak D call TRBD1 (5 bases). The CDR3 runs 15 residues. V lost 0 bases and J 5 bases, leaving 14 bases between the germline ends. From germline, CDR1 is SGHRS and CDR2 YFSETQ. CDR3: CASSLGRADRETQYF. The CDR3 DNA sequence: TGCGCCAGCAGCTTGGGCAGGGCGGATAGGGAGACCCAGTACTTC.

The gene calls are TRBV27 and TRBJ2-1; the match to TRBD2 covers 9 bases. V gave up 3 bases and J gave up 2 bases; unmatched junction bases: 14. The CDR3 is 19 amino acids. Looked up from germline, CDR1 is MNHEY and CDR2 is SMNVEV (reference sequence). The CDR3 spells CASSFLAGGPNVPYNEQFF. The CDR3 DNA reads as TGTGCCAGCAGTTTTCTCGCGGGAGGGCCGAATGTCCCCTACAATGAGCAGTTCTTC.

This sequence joins TRBV7-8 and TRBJ1-1; D unresolved. Germline CDR1 is SGHVS and CDR2 is FQNEAQ. The CDR3 is made up of 13 amino acids. V lost 3 bases and J lost 6, with 11 bases in between. The CDR3 DNA follows: TGTGCCAGCAGCTTTACGCCCGGGGCTGAAGCTTTCTTT. Its protein product is CASSFTPGAEAFF.

This chain joins TRBV12-3 or TRBV12-4 and TRBJ1-6; no definite D call. The CDR3 length is 14 residues. Trimming left V 3 bases short and J 5 bases short, with 8 bases between. For the CDR3, the DNA is TGTGCCAGCAGTTTTAACAGAAATAATTCACCCCTCCACTTT. Its translation: CASSFNRNNSPLHF.

This clonotype was observed a few times. The CDR3 DNA reads TGTGCCAGCAGTTTATCCAGGTTGGGCAATCAGCCCCAGCATTTT. This gives the protein CASSLSRLGNQPQHF. The chain combines TRBV12-3 or TRBV12-4 with TRBJ1-5; D unresolved. The CDR3 has 15 residues. V lost 2 bases, J lost 2 bases, and 10 bases lay in between.

This clonotype was detected many times. The rearrangement joins TRBV7-7 to TRBJ2-2; 9 bases fit TRBD1. Germline trimming cut 5 bases from V and 5 bases from J; bases unmatched to any gene: 3. The CDR3 is 14 amino acids. Germline V CDR1 and CDR2: SSHAT, FNYEAQ (reference sequence). CDR3 loop: CASSRGQGTGELFF. The CDR3 DNA follows: TGTGCCAGCAGCCGGGGACAGGGAACCGGGGAGCTGTTTTTT.

This clonotype was detected only a few times. The chain has TRBV7-2 and TRBJ2-7; D may be TRBD2 (6 bases). This CDR3 contains 17 residues. V was cut by 2 bases and J by 2 bases, with 19 bases left in between. CDR1 and CDR2 from the germline V gene are SGHTA and FQGNSA. CDR3 bases: TGTGCCAGCAGCTTACTCATCGGAGGGCTACTAGCCTACGAGCAGTACTTC. The encoded protein is CASSLLIGGLLAYEQYF.